This entry lists 2 T cell receptor beta chains sequenced from one sample in a study of blood T cell repertoires in COVID-19. This table comes from immunoSEQ multiplex PCR, and its TCRdb copy is limited to in-frame clones, with some not included. The sample has some 80,000 clones, roughly 86% seen once. The sample taken for sequencing was peripheral blood. All receptors come from a man aged 45-65 years with active or convalescent COVID-19.

The gene calls are TRBV19 and TRBJ1-1, with D unresolved. V gave up 6 bases and J gave up 1 base, with 12 bases separating them. The CDR3 spans 14 residues. Germline CDR1 and CDR2: LNHDA and SQIVND (reference sequence). The CDR3 DNA sequence: TGTGCCAGTAGACGACAAGGCTCGAACACTGAAGCTTTCTTT. Its protein product is CASRRQGSNTEAFF.

This clone was seen more than once but under ten times. V usage is TRBV28 and J usage is TRBJ1-1; tentative D call: TRBD1 (5 bases). From germline, CDR1 is MDHEN and CDR2 SYDVKM. The length of the CDR3 is 15 residues. Trimming took off 3 bases at V and 4 bases at J, with 15 bases between the two ends. The CDR3 nucleotides are TGTGCCAGCAGTTTTCGGTCTCGGGGGGGCACTGAAGCTTTCTTT. It encodes CASSFRSRGGTEAFF.